The 14 T cell receptor beta chains reported below all come from one sample, sequenced in a study of cytomegalovirus exposure and HLA in healthy donors. Sequencing used immunoSEQ multiplex PCR; TCRdb keeps in-frame clones, though not all of them. The sample has approximately 160,000 clones, roughly nine tenths seen once. The sequenced sample was PBMCs. These TCRs come from a woman younger than 35 in good health and CMV-seropositive.

V gene TRBV19 combines with J gene TRBJ1-5; D gene uncertain. The CDR3 loop spans 14 amino acids. Germline assignment: CDR1 LNHDA and CDR2 SQIVND (reference sequence). V was cut by 3 bases and J by 2 bases, with 8 bases left in between. CDR3 sequence (DNA): TGTGCCAGTAGTATGCAGAGGGGCAATCAGCCCCAGCATTTT. As protein: CASSMQRGNQPQHF.

V usage is TRBV11-2 and J usage is TRBJ2-1; 11 bases fit TRBD2. CDR1 SGHAT and CDR2 FQNNGV come from the germline V gene. The V segment lost 6 bases and the J segment 5 bases; nucleotides outside the gene matches: 3. This CDR3 is built from 14 residues. In DNA, the CDR3 is TGTGCCAGCAGGGGGACTAGCGGAAACAATGAGCAGTTCTTC. Protein: CASRGTSGNNEQFF.

The gene calls are TRBV28 and TRBJ2-2; TRBD2 aligns across 11 bases. The CDR3 has 15 residues. Germline trimming cut 3 bases from V and 5 bases from J; bases unmatched to any gene: 2. The germline V gene encodes CDR1 MDHEN and CDR2 SYDVKM. Here the CDR3 DNA reads TGTGCCAGCAGTTTGGCTAGCGGGAGGACCGGGGAGCTGTTTTTT. Amino acid sequence: CASSLASGRTGELFF.

This clone was picked up a small number of times. V and J are TRBV7-8 and TRBJ2-7, with 7 bases matching TRBD1. The V gene's germline CDR1 is SGHVS and CDR2 FQNEAQ. CDR3 size: 14 residues. Trimming cost V 5 bases and J 7 bases; bases outside gene matches: 11. The CDR3 loop reads CASSPRRQGREQYF. CDR3 DNA sequence: TGTGCCAGCAGCCCCCGTAGACAGGGCCGGGAGCAGTACTTC. The variable domain in full, with the rest retrieved from reference TRBV7-8 and TRBJ2-7, is GAGVSQSPRYKVAKRGQDVALRCDPISGHVSLFWYQQALGQGPEFLTYFQNEAQLDKSGLPSDRFFAERPEGSVSTLKIQRTQQEDSAVYLCASSPRRQGREQYFGPGTRLTVT.

This clone has just a few counts. This chain joins TRBV6-5 and TRBJ1-1, with a tentative D call TRBD1 (5 bases). The V end was cut by 6 bases, the J end by 7 bases, with 15 bases between. This CDR3 is 13 amino acids long. CDR1 and CDR2 (germline): MNHEY, SVGAGI. For the CDR3, the DNA is TGTGCCAGCAGCCTCCTTGGGGGGGGTGAAGCTTTCTTT. It codes for CASSLLGGGEAFF.

The rearrangement joins TRBV6-1 to TRBJ2-7; D possibly corresponds to TRBD2 (5 bases). Germline assignment: CDR1 MNHNS and CDR2 SASEGT. The V end lost 0 bases, the J end lost 1 base, and 13 bases lay between the germline ends. The CDR3 has 16 residues. CDR3 sequence (DNA): TGTGCCAGCAGTGAAGCGCTCGGGATTGTATCCTACGAGCAGTACTTC. Protein product: CASSEALGIVSYEQYF.

V gene TRBV7-9 combines with J gene TRBJ2-2; a possible D gene is TRBD2 (6 bases). V lost 1 base and J lost 5, with 11 bases in between. The CDR3 has 15 amino acids. Per the germline V gene, CDR1 is SEHNR and CDR2 is FQNEAQ (reference sequence). CDR3 coding DNA: TGTGCCAGCAGCTTAGTCGGGGGTAGGACCGGGGAGCTGTTTTTT. Protein product: CASSLVGGRTGELFF.

The chain recombines TRBV29-1 with TRBJ2-3; 10 positions agree with TRBD1. CDR3 length: 15 residues. Per the germline V gene, CDR1 is SQVTM and CDR2 is ANQGSEA. V lost 4 bases and J lost 8; bases outside the gene matches: 12. The CDR3 nucleotides read TGCAGCGTTGTCTCGGACAGGGGGTACCTAGCTACGCAGTATTTT. Its translation is CSVVSDRGYLATQYF.

The V and J genes are TRBV6-6 and TRBJ2-7; 9 bases match TRBD1. CDR3 length: 15 residues. V lost 2 bases, J lost 5 bases, and 7 bases stayed unmatched. The germline V gene has CDR1 MNHNY and CDR2 SVGAGI (reference sequence). The CDR3 spells CASSYLKTGGDEQYF. The CDR3 nucleotides are TGTGCCAGCAGTTACCTAAAGACAGGGGGGGACGAGCAGTACTTC.

V usage is TRBV7-9 and J usage is TRBJ2-1; TRBD1 is a possible D gene (5 bases). Germline CDR1 SEHNR, CDR2 FQNEAQ (reference sequence). CDR3 length: 15 amino acids. V lost 1 base, J lost 13 bases, and 20 bases lay in between. The CDR3 coding sequence is TGTGCCAGCAGCTTAGGTGGGGCAGGGCAGGGTGTCCAGTTCTTC. This encodes CASSLGGAGQGVQFF.

The chain recombines TRBV5-4 with TRBJ1-2; D unclear. Germline CDR1 SGHNT, CDR2 YYREEE (reference sequence). The CDR3 runs 14 residues. V lost 2 bases to trimming and J lost 8 bases, with 16 bases between them. For the CDR3, the DNA is TGTGCCAGCAGCTTTGATAGGGCGAGGGCAGGCTACACCTTC. Encoded protein: CASSFDRARAGYTF.

The chain uses TRBV27 and TRBJ2-1, with TRBD2 identical over 14 bases. V was clipped by 5 bases and J by 6 bases; unmatched bases: 6. The CDR3 totals 16 residues. The germline CDR1 and CDR2 sequences are MNHEY and SMNVEV (reference sequence). This CDR3 reads CASSHTGTSGGNEQFF. The CDR3 DNA follows: TGTGCCAGCAGTCATACCGGGACTAGCGGGGGCAATGAGCAGTTCTTC.

The genes are TRBV28 and TRBJ1-5, with 7 bases identical to TRBD1. With 6 bases clipped from V and 5 bases from J, the junction kept 10 bases outside the gene matches. The CDR3 covers 15 residues. Germline V lookup: CDR1 MDHEN, CDR2 SYDVKM. CDR3 loop: CASSLPGTEHQPQHF. The CDR3 DNA follows: TGTGCCAGCAGCCTCCCCGGGACAGAACATCAGCCCCAGCATTTT.

This clone occurred once. Here the CDR3 reads CASSHLGGSEGDTQYF. The CDR3 DNA follows: TGCGCCAGCAGCCATCTAGGCGGGAGCGAAGGAGATACGCAGTATTTT. The chain combines TRBV4-3 with TRBJ2-3, with TRBD2 identical over 7 bases. Germline V gene data show CDR1 as LGHNA and CDR2 as YSLEER. Unmatched junction bases numbered 11, after V lost 3 bases and J lost 5 bases. The CDR3 covers 16 residues.